This T cell receptor (beta chain) emerged from a study of blood T cell repertoires in COVID-19. About the study: COVID-19 samples from acute and convalescent phases originated in the United States, Italy and Spain. Sources were T cells, B-cell-depleted T cells, or PBMCs; the material itself was cDNA or gDNA.

In the original workflow: Amplifying reference gene primers gave estimates of nucleated cell counts. TCRdb's table, derived via immunoSEQ multiplex PCR, lists solely in-frame clones and lacks some. Clone size and V and J calls were adopted from that table, with D and trimming inferred from the DNA. The table has approximately 30,000 clones, around 86% seen once. Between the trimmed V and J ends, which lost 5 bases and 1 base, there was a span of 2 bases. Looked up from germline, CDR1 is MDHEN and CDR2 is SYDVKM. The CDR3 runs 11 residues. This clone has only a few counts. This clonotype was obtained from a human donor in a cohort sampled during active COVID-19. This chain uses TRBV28 with TRBJ1-2; no definite D call. Sequencing input: peripheral blood. Here the CDR3 reads CASSHNYGYTF. In DNA form, the CDR3 reads TGTGCCAGCAGTCATAACTATGGCTACACCTTC.